Following are 5 T cell receptor beta chains from one sample sequenced in a study of blood T cell repertoires in COVID-19. Only in-frame clones appear in the TCRdb table, and some are missing; sequencing was by immunoSEQ multiplex PCR. The top ten clones hold roughly 0.8% of a sample with 150,000 to 200,000 clones, roughly 90% of them seen once. The sample taken for sequencing was PBMCs or T cells enriched from blood (not recorded which). The receptors stem from a young woman who had recovered from COVID-19.

The chain is built from TRBV6-5 and TRBJ2-4; D perhaps matches TRBD2 (6 bases). Trimming cost V 5 bases and J 10 bases, with 21 bases left between them. The CDR3 runs 15 residues. Germline CDR1 MNHEY, CDR2 SVGAGI. The CDR3 nucleotides are TGTGCCAGCAGTCGCCCCTCTAGCGCCTCAACTATTCAGTACTTC. The encoded protein is CASSRPSSASTIQYF.

This clone was observed a few times. This chain uses TRBV7-2 with TRBJ1-2; D possibly corresponds to TRBD1 (6 bases). The CDR3 contains 15 residues. Germline CDR1 reads SGHTA; CDR2 reads FQGNSA. Trimming took off 4 bases at V and 0 bases at J, with 12 bases between the two ends. The CDR3 nucleotides read TGTGCCAGCAGCTCAGGACAGATATCTAACTATGGCTACACCTTC. Amino acids: CASSSGQISNYGYTF.

This clone was picked up a small number of times. The genes are TRBV27 and TRBJ2-1; TRBD1 matches at 8 bases. CDR3 size: 14 residues. Trimming cost V 5 bases and J 5 bases; bases outside gene matches: 5. From germline, CDR1 is MNHEY and CDR2 SMNVEV (reference sequence). The CDR3 here is CASSHRDRHNEQFF. In DNA form, the CDR3 reads TGTGCCAGCAGTCATCGGGACAGGCACAATGAGCAGTTCTTC.

The chain combines TRBV13 with TRBJ2-7; 8 positions agree with TRBD2. After removal of 0 bases from V and 5 bases from J, the junction contained 6 bases not matched to a gene. The germline V gene encodes CDR1 PRHDT and CDR2 FYEKMQ (reference sequence). The CDR3 extends over 15 amino acids. The CDR3 sequence is CASSLGRGGLDEQYF. CDR3 sequence (DNA): TGTGCCAGCAGCTTAGGCCGGGGGGGGCTGGACGAGCAGTACTTC.

The genes are TRBV19 and TRBJ2-3, with 11 bases identical to TRBD2. V was clipped by 4 bases and J by 3 bases; unmatched bases: 15. This CDR3 contains 19 residues. Germline V gives CDR1 LNHDA, CDR2 SQIVND (reference sequence). CDR3 amino acids: CASSTLAGGPFSATDTQYF. The CDR3 coding sequence is TGTGCCAGTAGTACCTTAGCGGGAGGGCCTTTTTCAGCTACAGATACGCAGTATTTT. Variable domain in full (rest from reference TRBV19 and TRBJ2-3): DGGITQSPKYLFRKEGQNVTLSCEQNLNHDAMYWYRQDPGQGLRLIYYSQIVNDFQKGDIAEGYSVSREKKESFPLTVTSAQKNPTAFYLCASSTLAGGPFSATDTQYFGPGTRLTVL.